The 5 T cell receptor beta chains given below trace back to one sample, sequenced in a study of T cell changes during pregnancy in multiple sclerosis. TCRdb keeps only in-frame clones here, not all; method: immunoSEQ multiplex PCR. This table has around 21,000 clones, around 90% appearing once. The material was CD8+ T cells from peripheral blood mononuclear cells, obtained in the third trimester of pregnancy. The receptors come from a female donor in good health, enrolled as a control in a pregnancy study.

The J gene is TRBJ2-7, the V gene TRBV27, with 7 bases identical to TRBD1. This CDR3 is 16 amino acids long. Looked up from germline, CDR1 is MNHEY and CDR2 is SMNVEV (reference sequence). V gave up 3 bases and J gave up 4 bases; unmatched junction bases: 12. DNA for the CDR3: TGTGCCAGCAGTTTCAACTCTGACAGGGTAGGATACGAGCAGTACTTC. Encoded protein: CASSFNSDRVGYEQYF.

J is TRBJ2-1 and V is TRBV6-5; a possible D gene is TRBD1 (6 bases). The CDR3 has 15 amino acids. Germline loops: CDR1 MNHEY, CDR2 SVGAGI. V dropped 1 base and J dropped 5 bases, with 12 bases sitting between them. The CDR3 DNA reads TGTGCCAGCAGTTACTGGGACAAGCCAAACAATGAGCAGTTCTTC. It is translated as CASSYWDKPNNEQFF.

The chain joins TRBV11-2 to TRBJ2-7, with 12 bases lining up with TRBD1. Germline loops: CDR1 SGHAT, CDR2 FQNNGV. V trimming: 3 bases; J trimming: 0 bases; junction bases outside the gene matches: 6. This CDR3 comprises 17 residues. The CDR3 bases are TGTGCCAGCAGCTTGGGGACAGGGGGCGAAAGCTCCTACGAGCAGTACTTC. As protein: CASSLGTGGESSYEQYF. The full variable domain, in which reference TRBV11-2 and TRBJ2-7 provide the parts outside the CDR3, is EAGVAQSPRYKIIEKRQSVAFWCNPISGHATLYWYQQILGQGPKLLIQFQNNGVVDDSQLPKDRFSAERLKGVDSTLKIQPAKLEDSAVYLCASSLGTGGESSYEQYFGPGTRLTVT.

The CDR3 DNA is TGTGCCAGCAGCTTTTTAGGCGGGAGCTCCTACAATGAGCAGTTCTTC. Its translation is CASSFLGGSSYNEQFF. The chain carries TRBV7-9 and TRBJ2-1; 7 bases match TRBD2. The V segment lost 3 bases and the J segment 0 bases; nucleotides outside the gene matches: 5. CDR1 is SEHNR, CDR2 FQNEAQ, per germline (reference sequence). CDR3 length: 16 residues.

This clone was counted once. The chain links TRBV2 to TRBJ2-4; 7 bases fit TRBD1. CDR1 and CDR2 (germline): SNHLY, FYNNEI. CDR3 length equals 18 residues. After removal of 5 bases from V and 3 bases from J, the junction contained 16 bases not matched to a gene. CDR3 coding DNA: TGTGCCAGCAGTCGAACAGGGGCCCCAACGCCTTACAAAAACATTCAGTACTTC. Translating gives CASSRTGAPTPYKNIQYF.